The T cell receptor beta chain under discussion was sequenced for a study of blood T cell repertoires in COVID-19. For the study at large: COVID-19 samples from acute and convalescent phases originated in the United States, Italy and Spain.

Generated by immunoSEQ multiplex PCR, the TCRdb table keeps only in-frame clones and is missing some. Of fewer than 250,000 clones detected, 80% to 90% appear once; the ten largest clones hold approximately 4.2%. Germline-derived CDR1 and CDR2 are SQVTM and ANQGSEA. Trimming cost V 2 bases and J 13 bases; bases outside gene matches: 11. CDR3 length equals 13 residues. The sample comprised PBMCs or T cells enriched from blood (not recorded which). The clonotype comes from a woman in her thirties or forties with acute COVID-19. The J gene is TRBJ1-2, the V gene TRBV29-1; 9 bases line up with TRBD1. The CDR3 sequence: CSVESLQGAYRTF. CDR3 sequence (DNA): TGCAGCGTTGAAAGCTTACAGGGGGCGTATCGCACCTTC.